The 30 T cell receptor beta chains in this list originate from one sample, sequenced in a study (dated by TCRdb to between 2021 and 2023). Library construction relied on the immunoSEQ multiplex PCR assay. What TCRdb holds here is the immuneACCESS table cut down to in-frame rearrangements. Part of the clones is not present; checked against another copy, under half of the missing clones reflect an unresolved V gene, and the others are unexplained. The sample includes around 50,000 clones, with 93% observed a single time. Of the sample, about 10% falls within the top ten clones. Sample: PBMCs. The source is a man aged 35 to 55 with rheumatoid arthritis.

V and J are TRBV19 and TRBJ1-1; D not certain. CDR3 size: 14 residues. Trimming cost V 5 bases and J 0 bases, with 10 bases left between them. Per the germline V gene, CDR1 is LNHDA and CDR2 is SQIVND (reference sequence). The CDR3 DNA reads TGTGCCAGTAGTCAGGCCTACATGAACACTGAAGCTTTCTTT. This gives the protein CASSQAYMNTEAFF. Combining the CDR3 with reference TRBV19 and TRBJ1-1 gives the whole variable domain DGGITQSPKYLFRKEGQNVTLSCEQNLNHDAMYWYRQDPGQGLRLIYYSQIVNDFQKGDIAEGYSVSREKKESFPLTVTSAQKNPTAFYLCASSQAYMNTEAFFGQGTRLTVV.

The chain recombines TRBV24-1 with TRBJ1-1; D is undetermined. Germline V CDR1 and CDR2: KGHDR, SFDVKD. Trimming removed 3 bases from V and 4 bases from J, with 5 bases in between. The CDR3 covers 12 residues. The CDR3 is CATSDKGTEAFF. CDR3 DNA: TGTGCCACCAGTGATAAGGGCACTGAAGCTTTCTTT.

V gene TRBV7-2 combines with J gene TRBJ2-3; D uncertain. The germline V and J ends were trimmed by 1 base and 4 bases, with 6 bases remaining between them. Germline assignment: CDR1 SGHTA and CDR2 FQGNSA. This CDR3 region has 13 residues. This CDR3 reads CASSLGPPDTQYF. DNA for the CDR3: TGTGCCAGCAGCTTAGGCCCCCCAGATACGCAGTATTTT.

The V call is TRBV20-1, the J call TRBJ1-1; D gene uncertain. CDR3 length equals 13 residues. Per the germline V gene, CDR1 is DFQATT and CDR2 is SNEGSKA (reference sequence). V was clipped by 3 bases and J by 2 bases, with 10 bases between them. This CDR3 is CSASQRGNTEAFF. DNA for the CDR3: TGCAGTGCTAGTCAACGGGGAAACACTGAAGCTTTCTTT.

The chain combines TRBV6-5 with TRBJ1-1, with D perhaps matching TRBD1 (5 bases). V lost 5 bases and J 11 bases, leaving 15 bases between the germline ends. Germline loops: CDR1 MNHEY, CDR2 SVGAGI. This CDR3 is built from 12 residues. The CDR3 reads CASSRDSWRAFF. In DNA form, the CDR3 reads TGTGCCAGCAGTCGGGACTCCTGGCGGGCTTTCTTT.

The chain is built from TRBV24-1 and TRBJ2-2; D possibly uses TRBD1 or TRBD2 (5 bases each). Germline CDR1 and CDR2: KGHDR and SFDVKD. With 1 base removed from V and 0 bases from J, the gap between germline ends came to 14 bases. The CDR3 is made up of 18 amino acids. This CDR3 is CATSDFSGANPNTGELFF. DNA of the CDR3: TGTGCCACCAGTGATTTCTCCGGGGCAAACCCGAACACCGGGGAGCTGTTTTTT.

The V and J genes are TRBV30 and TRBJ1-6, with unresolved D. Trimming shortened V by 2 bases and J by 4 bases, and 15 bases separated the two germline ends. The CDR3 has 16 residues. CDR1 is GTSNPN, CDR2 SVGIG, per germline (reference sequence). CDR3 DNA: TGTGCCTGGAGTCTCCGCGGCAGGCAGTATAATTCACCCCTCCACTTT. It is translated as CAWSLRGRQYNSPLHF.

The chain links TRBV11-2 to TRBJ2-1; D remains unclear. Trimming pared 5 bases from V and 5 bases from J, leaving 7 bases between. CDR1 is SGHAT, CDR2 FQNNGV, per germline. The CDR3 contains 12 residues. CDR3 DNA: TGTGCCAGCAGCCCAACCAACAATGAGCAGTTCTTC. It encodes CASSPTNNEQFF.

The V call is TRBV19, the J call TRBJ2-3; D perhaps matches TRBD2 (6 bases). From germline, CDR1 is LNHDA and CDR2 SQIVND (reference sequence). Trimming cost V 5 bases and J 0 bases, with 24 bases left between them. The CDR3 has 19 residues. CDR3 region: CASSARLSRGAPSTDTQYF. In nucleotides, the CDR3 is TGTGCCAGTAGTGCCCGACTTTCGCGGGGCGCCCCTAGCACAGATACGCAGTATTTT.

This rearrangement joins TRBV9 to TRBJ1-5; the match to TRBD1 covers 10 bases. This CDR3 has 16 amino acids. V gave up 0 bases and J gave up 3 bases; unmatched junction bases: 3. Germline loops: CDR1 SGDLS, CDR2 YYNGEE. CDR3 protein: CASSVGDRGSNQPQHF. CDR3 DNA sequence: TGTGCCAGCAGCGTAGGGGACAGGGGTTCCAATCAGCCCCAGCATTTT.

CDR3 DNA: TGCAGTGCTTTGGAAGGGGAAACCCAGCATTTT. This gives the protein CSALEGETQHF. The chain couples TRBV20-1 to TRBJ1-5, with D possibly matching TRBD1 (5 bases). The CDR3 is made up of 11 amino acids. V was shortened by 5 bases and J by 11 bases, with 13 bases between the two germline ends. Germline assignment: CDR1 DFQATT and CDR2 SNEGSKA (reference sequence).

V is TRBV5-6 and J is TRBJ1-2; D remains ambiguous. V dropped 2 bases and J dropped 8 bases, with 16 bases sitting between them. The CDR3 sequence is 14 residues long. Germline V lookup: CDR1 SGHDT, CDR2 YYEEEE. In nucleotides, the CDR3 is TGTGCCAGCAGCTTTTCGGCAGACGCGGGAGGCTACACCTTC. Translated: CASSFSADAGGYTF.

The genes are TRBV7-2 and TRBJ2-5, with 13 bases identical to TRBD2. Germline assignment: CDR1 SGHTA and CDR2 FQGNSA. This CDR3 has 20 residues. The V gene end was trimmed by 0 bases and the J gene end by 2 bases; junction bases not matched to a gene: 12. The CDR3, as DNA: TGTGCCAGCAGCTTAGCTTGGACTAGCGGGAGAGGGTATGGGCAAGAGACCCAGTACTTC. Its translation: CASSLAWTSGRGYGQETQYF.

The J gene is TRBJ2-7, the V gene TRBV6-5; D possibly corresponds to TRBD2 (6 bases). Trimming stripped 6 bases from V and 4 bases from J, with 10 bases between. This CDR3 contains 12 residues. The V gene's germline CDR1 is MNHEY and CDR2 SVGAGI. The CDR3 spells CASRGGSYEQYF. DNA for the CDR3: TGTGCCAGCAGGGGGGGTTCGTACGAGCAGTACTTC.

The chain recombines TRBV4-3 with TRBJ2-3, with 11 bases matching TRBD2. This CDR3 region has 17 residues. Germline assignment: CDR1 LGHNA and CDR2 YSLEER. The junction had 6 bases not matched to a gene; V was cut back by 4 bases and J by 0 bases. CDR3 region: CASSRTLAGGSTDTQYF. The CDR3 nucleotides read TGCGCCAGCAGCCGCACCTTAGCGGGAGGGAGCACAGATACGCAGTATTTT.

V and J are TRBV5-1 and TRBJ2-1, with 13 bases that match TRBD2. CDR3 size: 15 residues. Looked up from germline, CDR1 is SGHRS and CDR2 is YFSETQ. The V and J ends lost 5 bases and 9 bases, in that order; junction bases with no gene match: 8. CDR3 DNA sequence: TGCGCCAGCAGTTACGGACTAGCGGGAGAGGGTGAGCAGTTCTTC. This sequence encodes CASSYGLAGEGEQFF.

The rearrangement uses TRBV10-1 and TRBJ1-1, with D maybe TRBD1 (6 bases). V was clipped by 5 bases and J by 5 bases, with 15 bases between them. This CDR3 has 14 residues. CDR1 is WNHNN, CDR2 SYGVQD, per germline (reference sequence). The CDR3 region has the DNA TGCGCCAGCAGTACAGGGACGGCAGGAACTGAAGCTTTCTTT. This sequence encodes CASSTGTAGTEAFF.

This chain links TRBV3-1 (or the pseudogene TRBV3-2) with TRBJ2-1; the D call may be TRBD1 or TRBD2 (5 bases each). V was pared by 4 bases and J by 0 bases, with 10 bases between. The CDR3 covers 15 residues. Germline CDR1 and CDR2: LGHDT and YNNKEL (reference sequence). In DNA form, the CDR3 reads TGTGCCAGCAGCCCGGGACGCGACTCCTACAATGAGCAGTTCTTC. Translated, it gives CASSPGRDSYNEQFF.

The chain uses TRBV6-5 and TRBJ1-2; a weak D match, TRBD1 (5 bases). The CDR3 covers 13 residues. Germline V gene lookup returns CDR1 MNHEY and CDR2 SVGAGI. V was clipped by 6 bases and J by 8 bases, with 16 bases between them. The CDR3 sequence is CASRGLPRWGYTF. As DNA, the CDR3 is TGTGCCAGCAGGGGACTGCCCCGCTGGGGCTACACCTTC.

V is TRBV11-1 and J is TRBJ1-1; D not certain. CDR3 length equals 13 residues. The germline gives CDR1 SGHAT, CDR2 FQDESV (reference sequence). V lost 1 base and J lost 1, with 4 bases in between. This chain's CDR3 is CASSLDGNTEAFF. The CDR3 DNA reads as TGTGCCAGCAGCTTAGACGGGAACACTGAAGCTTTCTTT.

The chain has TRBV30 and TRBJ1-3, with D hard to call. The CDR3 is 14 amino acids. Trimming took off 2 bases at V and 0 bases at J, with 8 bases between the two ends. Per the germline V gene, CDR1 is GTSNPN and CDR2 is SVGIG (reference sequence). The CDR3 nucleotides read TGTGCCTGGAGTTCCTCGCACTCTGGAAACACCATATATTTT. Protein sequence: CAWSSSHSGNTIYF.

This clone appeared once. The V and J genes are TRBV7-9 and TRBJ1-2, with 8 bases aligning to TRBD1. This CDR3 is built from 13 residues. With V trimmed by 5 bases and J by 4 bases, 3 bases remained unmatched. The germline V gene has CDR1 SEHNR and CDR2 FQNEAQ (reference sequence). CDR3 in amino acids: CASSHGTGYGYTF. CDR3 DNA sequence: TGTGCCAGCAGCCATGGGACAGGCTATGGCTACACCTTC.

The chain recombines TRBV14 with TRBJ2-1, with D possibly TRBD1 on 6 matching bases. The CDR3 is made up of 14 amino acids. The ends were cut back, 6 bases at V and 6 bases at J, with 15 bases in the middle. CDR1 SGHDN and CDR2 FVKESK come from the germline V gene. The CDR3 spells CASSVGTRGNEQFF. As DNA, the CDR3 is TGTGCCAGCAGTGTCGGGACACGGGGCAATGAGCAGTTCTTC.

CDR3 nucleotides: TGTGCCAGCAGTCCGGGACTAGCGGGTGGCACAGATACGCAGTATTTT. It yields the protein CASSPGLAGGTDTQYF. The chain links TRBV28 to TRBJ2-3; 12 bases are shared with TRBD2. Germline CDR1 MDHEN, CDR2 SYDVKM. This CDR3 has 16 amino acids. Trimming removed 5 bases from V and 1 base from J; junction bases left unmatched: 4.

J is TRBJ2-3 and V is TRBV14; D is unclear. The germline V gene has CDR1 SGHDN and CDR2 FVKESK. The length of the CDR3 is 12 residues. V was cut by 1 base and J by 6 bases, with 5 bases left in between. DNA of the CDR3: TGTGCCAGCAGCCAAGGCTCCGATACGCAGTATTTT. Protein sequence: CASSQGSDTQYF.

There are a few counts of this clone. The chain links TRBV7-8 to TRBJ1-5, with D possibly TRBD1 on 6 matching bases. Germline values: CDR1 SGHVS, CDR2 FQNEAQ. V was trimmed by 1 base and J by 6 bases, leaving 16 bases between them. The CDR3 loop spans 16 amino acids. The CDR3 here is CASSLVPAGAGQPQHF. The CDR3 region has the DNA TGTGCCAGCAGCTTAGTCCCCGCAGGGGCAGGTCAGCCCCAGCATTTT. Variable domain in full (rest from reference TRBV7-8 and TRBJ1-5): GAGVSQSPRYKVAKRGQDVALRCDPISGHVSLFWYQQALGQGPEFLTYFQNEAQLDKSGLPSDRFFAERPEGSVSTLKIQRTQQEDSAVYLCASSLVPAGAGQPQHFGDGTRLSIL.

This clone has only a few counts. This sequence joins TRBV10-1 and TRBJ2-7; TRBD1 might be the D (6 bases). The CDR3 contains 14 residues. V was pared by 0 bases and J by 0 bases, with 6 bases between. The germline V gene has CDR1 WNHNN and CDR2 SYGVQD (reference sequence). This chain's CDR3 is CASSESDSSYEQYF. CDR3 nucleotide sequence: TGCGCCAGCAGTGAGTCGGACAGCTCCTACGAGCAGTACTTC.

The rearrangement joins TRBV19 to TRBJ1-5; the D is unclear. The CDR3 has 17 residues. V gave up 0 bases and J gave up 6 bases, with 18 bases separating them. From germline, CDR1 is LNHDA and CDR2 SQIVND (reference sequence). In DNA form, the CDR3 reads TGTGCCAGTAGTATAGATCAAAGAAGGGAGGTGGGTCAGCCCCAGCATTTT. Its translation: CASSIDQRREVGQPQHF.

The chain employs TRBV3-1 (or the pseudogene TRBV3-2) and TRBJ2-2, with D possibly being TRBD1 (5 bases). The V end was cut by 0 bases, the J end by 6 bases, with 14 bases between. Germline V gene sequence: CDR1 LGHDT, CDR2 YNNKEL (reference sequence). The CDR3 has 16 residues. The CDR3 reads CASSQDLGVIAGELFF. CDR3 sequence (DNA): TGTGCCAGCAGCCAAGATCTAGGGGTCATCGCCGGGGAGCTGTTTTTT.

The genes are TRBV5-4 and TRBJ1-2; D is uncertain. Germline V gives CDR1 SGHNT, CDR2 YYREEE (reference sequence). The CDR3 length is 14 residues. The V end was cut by 0 bases, the J end by 6 bases, with 12 bases between. CDR3 nucleotide sequence: TGTGCCAGCAGCTTGGGGGCAGAACCTGATGGCTACACCTTC. It yields the protein CASSLGAEPDGYTF.